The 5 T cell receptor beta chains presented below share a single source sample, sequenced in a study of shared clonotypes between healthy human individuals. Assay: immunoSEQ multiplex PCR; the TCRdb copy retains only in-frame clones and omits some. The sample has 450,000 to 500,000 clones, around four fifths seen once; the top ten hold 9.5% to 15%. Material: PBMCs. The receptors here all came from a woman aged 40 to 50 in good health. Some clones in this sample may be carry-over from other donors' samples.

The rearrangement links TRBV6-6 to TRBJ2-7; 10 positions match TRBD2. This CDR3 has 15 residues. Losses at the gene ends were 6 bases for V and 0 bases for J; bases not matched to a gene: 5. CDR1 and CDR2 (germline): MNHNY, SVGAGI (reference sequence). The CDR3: CASSRLAGNSYEQYF. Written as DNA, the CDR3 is TGTGCCAGCAGCCGACTAGCGGGCAACTCCTACGAGCAGTACTTC.

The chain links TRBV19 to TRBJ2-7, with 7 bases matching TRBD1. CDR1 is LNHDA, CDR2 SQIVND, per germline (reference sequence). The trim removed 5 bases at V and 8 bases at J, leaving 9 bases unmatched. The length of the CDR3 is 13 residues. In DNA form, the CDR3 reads TGTGCCAGTAGTGAAGGGGACAGCGCCCAGCAGTACTTC. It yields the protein CASSEGDSAQQYF.

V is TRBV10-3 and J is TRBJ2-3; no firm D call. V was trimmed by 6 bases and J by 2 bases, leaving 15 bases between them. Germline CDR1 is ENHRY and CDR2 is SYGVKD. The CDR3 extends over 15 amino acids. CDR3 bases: TGTGCCATCAGCGAAGGACGGCCGGACACAGATACGCAGTATTTT. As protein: CAISEGRPDTDTQYF.

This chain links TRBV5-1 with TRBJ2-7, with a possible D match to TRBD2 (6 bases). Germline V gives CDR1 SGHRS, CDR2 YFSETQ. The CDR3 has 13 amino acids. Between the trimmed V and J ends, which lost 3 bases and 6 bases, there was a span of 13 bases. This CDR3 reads CASSYLTGGEQYF. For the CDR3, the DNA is TGCGCCAGCAGCTACCTCACCGGGGGCGAGCAGTACTTC.

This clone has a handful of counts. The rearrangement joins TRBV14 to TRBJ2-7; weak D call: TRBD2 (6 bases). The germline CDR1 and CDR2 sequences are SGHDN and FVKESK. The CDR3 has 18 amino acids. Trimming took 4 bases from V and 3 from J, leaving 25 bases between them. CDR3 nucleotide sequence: TGTGCCAGCAGCCCTCAGATTCCAGGAGCAGGGCGGGGCTACGAGCAGTACTTC. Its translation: CASSPQIPGAGRGYEQYF.